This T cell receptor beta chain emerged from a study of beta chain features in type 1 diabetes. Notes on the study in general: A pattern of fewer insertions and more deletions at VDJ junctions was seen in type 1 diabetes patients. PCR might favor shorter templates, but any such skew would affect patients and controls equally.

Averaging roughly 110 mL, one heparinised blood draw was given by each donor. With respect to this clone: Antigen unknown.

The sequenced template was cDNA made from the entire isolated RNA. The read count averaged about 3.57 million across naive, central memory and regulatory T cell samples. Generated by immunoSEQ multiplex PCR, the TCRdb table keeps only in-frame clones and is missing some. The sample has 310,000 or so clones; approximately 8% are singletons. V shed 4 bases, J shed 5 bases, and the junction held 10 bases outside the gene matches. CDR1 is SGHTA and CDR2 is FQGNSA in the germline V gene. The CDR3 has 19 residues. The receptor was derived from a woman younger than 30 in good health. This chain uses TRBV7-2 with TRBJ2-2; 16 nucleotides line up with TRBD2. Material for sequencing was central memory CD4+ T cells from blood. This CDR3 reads CASSSRRGLAGGRTGELFF. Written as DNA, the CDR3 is TGTGCCAGCAGCTCCCGTAGGGGACTAGCGGGAGGGAGAACCGGGGAGCTGTTTTTT.